These 30 T cell receptor beta chains were all obtained from the same sample, sequenced in a study of blood T cell repertoires in COVID-19. Repertoires were generated with immunoSEQ multiplex PCR, while TCRdb's copy carries only in-frame clones and drops some. The sample lists 54,000 or so clones, around nine tenths occurring once. The material sequenced was peripheral blood. These receptor sequences come from a human donor in a cohort sampled during active COVID-19.

The J gene is TRBJ1-2, the V gene TRBV4-3; the match to TRBD1 covers 11 bases. The V gene end was trimmed by 8 bases and the J gene end by 8 bases; junction bases not matched to a gene: 13. The V gene's germline CDR1 is LGHNA and CDR2 YSLEER. CDR3 size: 15 residues. CDR3 nucleotide sequence: TGCGCCAGCGGCTCCGGGACAGGGGGATCGTGGGGCTACACCTTC. Protein sequence: CASGSGTGGSWGYTF.

The chain joins TRBV5-1 to TRBJ2-5, with a tentative D call TRBD1 (6 bases). The length of the CDR3 is 16 residues. Germline V gene lookup returns CDR1 SGHRS and CDR2 YFSETQ. V lost 0 bases and J 4 bases, leaving 16 bases between the germline ends. CDR3 in amino acids: CASSLVTVGRGETQYF. In DNA form, the CDR3 reads TGCGCCAGCAGCTTGGTAACCGTTGGCAGGGGAGAGACCCAGTACTTC.

The V and J genes are TRBV3-1 (or the pseudogene TRBV3-2) and TRBJ2-1; D is possibly TRBD1 (6 bases). V lost 0 bases and J 9 bases, leaving 12 bases between the germline ends. This CDR3 has 14 amino acids. The germline CDR1 and CDR2 sequences are LGHDT and YNNKEL (reference sequence). Here the CDR3 reads CASSQDSRGGEQFF. The CDR3 DNA is TGTGCCAGCAGCCAAGATTCGAGAGGGGGTGAGCAGTTCTTC.

The chain has TRBV2 and TRBJ1-1, with 10 nucleotides matching TRBD1. The CDR3 covers 14 residues. V was clipped by 4 bases and J by 5 bases; unmatched bases: 4. Germline lookup yields CDR1 SNHLY and CDR2 FYNNEI. CDR3 in amino acids: CASSAGQGKTEAFF. The DNA of the CDR3 is TGTGCCAGCAGTGCGGGACAGGGGAAGACTGAAGCTTTCTTT. Together with reference TRBV2 and TRBJ1-1, the CDR3 gives the full variable domain: EPEVTQTPSHQVTQMGQEVILRCVPISNHLYFYWYRQILGQKVEFLVSFYNNEISEKSEIFDDQFSVERPDGSNFTLKIRSTKLEDSAMYFCASSAGQGKTEAFFGQGTRLTVV.

The V call is TRBV7-2, the J call TRBJ2-7; 10 nucleotides align to TRBD1. Trimming cost V 4 bases and J 4 bases; bases outside gene matches: 7. Germline lookup yields CDR1 SGHTA and CDR2 FQGNSA. The CDR3 consists of 15 residues. As DNA, the CDR3 is TGTGCCAGCAGCTCCGACAGGGGGCGCATATACGAGCAGTACTTC. Protein: CASSSDRGRIYEQYF.

The chain is built from TRBV11-2 and TRBJ2-7; 8 nucleotides align to TRBD2. Per the germline V gene, CDR1 is SGHAT and CDR2 is FQNNGV. V trimming: 8 bases; J trimming: 1 base; junction bases outside the gene matches: 7. This CDR3 contains 14 residues. The CDR3 region has the DNA TGTGCCAGCCGGGCTAGCGGGCTTTCCTACGAGCAGTACTTC. This sequence encodes CASRASGLSYEQYF.

The rearrangement joins TRBV30 to TRBJ1-5; possible D gene TRBD1, 5 bases. The germline CDR1 and CDR2 sequences are GTSNPN and SVGIG (reference sequence). The V end lost 1 base, the J end lost 0 bases, and 10 bases lay between the germline ends. This CDR3 is 15 amino acids long. Here the CDR3 DNA reads TGTGCCTGGAGTGCGAGAACAGGTAGCAATCAGCCCCAGCATTTT. Encoded protein: CAWSARTGSNQPQHF. Complete variable domain (other parts from reference TRBV30 and TRBJ1-5): SQTIHQWPATLVQPVGSPLSLECTVEGTSNPNLYWYRQAAGRGLQLLFYSVGIGQISSEVPQNLSASRPQDRQFILSSKKLLLSDSGFYLCAWSARTGSNQPQHFGDGTRLSIL.

The chain recombines TRBV5-1 with TRBJ2-1, with TRBD2 matching over 15 bases. Germline lookup yields CDR1 SGHRS and CDR2 YFSETQ. The CDR3 sequence is 15 residues long. V trimming: 4 bases; J trimming: 9 bases; junction bases outside the gene matches: 5. The CDR3 DNA follows: TGCGCCAGCAGCATCGGGACTAGCGGGAGGTCTGAGCAGTTCTTC. Encoded protein: CASSIGTSGRSEQFF.

V is TRBV7-9 and J is TRBJ2-1; possibly TRBD2 for D (5 bases). The CDR3 covers 15 residues. V lost 2 bases to trimming and J lost 6 bases, with 14 bases between them. Germline CDR1 reads SEHNR; CDR2 reads FQNEAQ (reference sequence). Here the CDR3 reads CASSLRGGIGNEQFF. The CDR3 DNA sequence: TGTGCCAGCAGCTTACGGGGTGGAATTGGCAATGAGCAGTTCTTC.

The chain carries TRBV14 and TRBJ2-1; D perhaps matches TRBD2 (7 bases). Trimming left V 4 bases short and J 6 bases short, with 19 bases between. This CDR3 is 16 amino acids long. The germline V gene encodes CDR1 SGHDN and CDR2 FVKESK. The CDR3 protein is CASSRYGGRSGNEQFF. The CDR3 nucleotides read TGTGCCAGCAGCCGATACGGGGGGCGCTCGGGCAATGAGCAGTTCTTC.

The V gene is TRBV5-4, the J gene TRBJ1-6; 9 bases fit TRBD1. After removal of 2 bases from V and 7 bases from J, the junction contained 1 base not matched to a gene. The CDR3 extends over 14 amino acids. From germline, CDR1 is SGHNT and CDR2 YYREEE (reference sequence). The CDR3 region has the DNA TGTGCCAGCAGCTTTGGGACAGGGAATTCACCCCTCCACTTT. This translates into CASSFGTGNSPLHF.

This clone was seen a handful of times. The genes are TRBV7-6 and TRBJ2-1; TRBD2 agrees at 13 bases. The germline V gene encodes CDR1 SGHVS and CDR2 FNYEAQ. With 2 bases clipped from V and 9 bases from J, the junction kept 1 base outside the gene matches. This CDR3 spans 14 amino acids. The CDR3 loop is CASSLRLAGGEQFF. The CDR3 DNA sequence: TGTGCCAGCAGCTTACGACTAGCGGGGGGTGAGCAGTTCTTC. Together with reference TRBV7-6 and TRBJ2-1, the CDR3 gives the full variable domain: GAGVSQSPRYKVTKRGQDVALRCDPISGHVSLYWYRQALGQGPEFLTYFNYEAQQDKSGLPNDRFSAERPEGSISTLTIQRTEQRDSAMYRCASSLRLAGGEQFFGPGTRLTVL.

Of note for this clone: This specimen includes other DNA sequences encoding the same CDR3. The chain joins TRBV19 to TRBJ1-5, with D unclear. Between the trimmed V and J ends, which lost 5 bases and 3 bases, there was a span of 11 bases. The CDR3 loop spans 14 amino acids. Germline assignment: CDR1 LNHDA and CDR2 SQIVND (reference sequence). The CDR3 here is CASSPQVSNQPQHF. For the CDR3, the DNA is TGTGCCAGTAGTCCCCAGGTGTCCAATCAGCCCCAGCATTTT.

V and J are TRBV30 and TRBJ1-1, with D unclear. The germline CDR1 and CDR2 sequences are GTSNPN and SVGIG (reference sequence). Trimming took off 4 bases at V and 3 bases at J, with 12 bases between the two ends. This CDR3 spans 13 amino acids. In nucleotides, the CDR3 is TGTGCCTGGACCGTCGGTCTTTACACTGAAGCTTTCTTT. Translating gives CAWTVGLYTEAFF. Variable domain in full (rest from reference TRBV30 and TRBJ1-1): SQTIHQWPATLVQPVGSPLSLECTVEGTSNPNLYWYRQAAGRGLQLLFYSVGIGQISSEVPQNLSASRPQDRQFILSSKKLLLSDSGFYLCAWTVGLYTEAFFGQGTRLTVV.

The chain carries TRBV4-3 and TRBJ1-3, with a possible D match to TRBD1 (6 bases). From germline, CDR1 is LGHNA and CDR2 YSLEER. The CDR3 is made up of 15 amino acids. Trimming took off 1 base at V and 4 bases at J, with 11 bases between the two ends. Here the CDR3 DNA reads TGCGCCAGCAGCCAAGTACAGGGCCGAGGAAACACCATATATTTT. It yields the protein CASSQVQGRGNTIYF.

The V gene is TRBV6-6, the J gene TRBJ1-2; D unclear. Germline CDR1 is MNHNY and CDR2 is SVGAGI (reference sequence). The CDR3 extends over 12 amino acids. The DNA for the CDR3 is TGTGGATCCAGCGAGGGAAACTATGGCTACACCTTC. As protein: CGSSEGNYGYTF.

This rearrangement joins TRBV6-4 to TRBJ2-3; TRBD2 agrees at 15 bases. Germline CDR1 and CDR2: MRHNA and SNTAGT. The J segment lost 2 bases and the V segment lost 8 bases, leaving 2 bases of the junction unmatched. CDR3 size: 15 residues. The CDR3 DNA sequence: TGTGCCAGCGGGACTAGCGGGGGGCCCACAGATACGCAGTATTTT. It encodes CASGTSGGPTDTQYF.

This chain uses TRBV7-2 with TRBJ2-7; D possibly corresponds to TRBD2 (6 bases). This CDR3 comprises 19 residues. Germline lookup yields CDR1 SGHTA and CDR2 FQGNSA. V shed 3 bases and J shed 2 bases, with 26 bases lying between them. The CDR3 spells CASSFSPSWTIRETYEQYF. As DNA, the CDR3 is TGTGCCAGCAGCTTCTCCCCCTCGTGGACTATTCGGGAAACCTACGAGCAGTACTTC.

The chain couples TRBV6-5 to TRBJ1-2, with TRBD1 matching 7 bases. Germline CDR1 and CDR2: MNHEY and SVGAGI. V lost 6 bases to trimming and J lost 2 bases; unmatched junction nucleotides: 9. The CDR3 totals 15 residues. This CDR3 is CASSYARGANYGYTF. DNA of the CDR3: TGTGCCAGCAGCTACGCCAGGGGGGCCAACTATGGCTACACCTTC.

The chain has TRBV11-2 and TRBJ2-7; the match to TRBD2 covers 11 bases. The CDR3 has 15 residues. V gave up 5 bases and J gave up 5 bases; unmatched junction bases: 8. The germline gives CDR1 SGHAT, CDR2 FQNNGV. DNA for the CDR3: TGTGCCAGCAGCACTGTAGCGGGAGGGACCCACGAGCAGTACTTC. Translated: CASSTVAGGTHEQYF.

The chain recombines TRBV18 with TRBJ2-1, with 12 bases identical to TRBD2. CDR1 KGHSH and CDR2 LQKENI come from the germline V gene. V dropped 2 bases and J dropped 6; count of bases not matched to a gene: 23. The CDR3 loop spans 22 amino acids. The CDR3 sequence: CASSPTPQLAGGLLDITNEQFF. The CDR3 DNA is TGTGCCAGCTCACCAACGCCCCAACTAGCGGGGGGCCTACTAGACATCACCAATGAGCAGTTCTTC. The whole variable domain, filled in from reference TRBV18 and TRBJ2-1, reads NAGVMQNPRHLVRRRGQEARLRCSPMKGHSHVYWYRQLPEEGLKFMVYLQKENIIDESGMPKERFSAEFPKEGPSILRIQQVVRGDSAAYFCASSPTPQLAGGLLDITNEQFFGPGTRLTVL.

There are a few counts of this clone. The chain has TRBV6-4 and TRBJ1-4; D possibly corresponds to TRBD1 (5 bases). This CDR3 contains 15 residues. Between the trimmed V and J ends, which lost 6 bases and 3 bases, there was a span of 14 bases. CDR1 is MRHNA, CDR2 SNTAGT, per germline. DNA of the CDR3: TGTGCCAGCAGGGTTGGAACAGGCCCTAATGAAAAACTGTTTTTT. The encoded protein is CASRVGTGPNEKLFF.

This chain links TRBV2 with TRBJ1-4; 8 nucleotides agree with TRBD1. The CDR3 totals 13 residues. In germline, CDR1 is SNHLY, CDR2 FYNNEI. Trimming at V came to 8 bases and at J to 7 bases, leaving 6 bases not matched to a gene. The CDR3 region is CASRQGIGEKLFF. CDR3 bases: TGTGCCAGCCGACAGGGGATAGGTGAAAAACTGTTTTTT.

The genes are TRBV25-1 and TRBJ1-2, with 10 bases that match TRBD1. The germline V gene encodes CDR1 MGHDK and CDR2 SYGVNS. Germline trimming cut 8 bases from V and 7 bases from J; bases unmatched to any gene: 7. The CDR3 totals 13 residues. The chain's CDR3 is CASLSGTGAGYTF. DNA for the CDR3: TGTGCCAGCCTCTCCGGGACAGGGGCTGGCTACACCTTC.

This clone was detected only once. The CDR3 nucleotides read TGTGCCAGTAGTATTCAGGGTGGGGACACCGGGGAGCTGTTTTTT. Translating it yields CASSIQGGDTGELFF. The rearrangement uses TRBV19 and TRBJ2-2, with a tentative D call TRBD1 (5 bases). V was shortened by 3 bases and J by 3 bases, with 11 bases between the two germline ends. The CDR3 extends over 15 amino acids. Per the germline V gene, CDR1 is LNHDA and CDR2 is SQIVND (reference sequence).

The chain uses TRBV11-2 and TRBJ2-5; D might be TRBD2 (6 bases). V dropped 1 base and J dropped 5 bases, with 17 bases sitting between them. The CDR3 is 16 amino acids. Germline loops: CDR1 SGHAT, CDR2 FQNNGV. The CDR3 sequence: CASSLAGFLRGETQYF. The CDR3 DNA is TGTGCCAGCAGCTTAGCGGGATTCCTACGGGGGGAGACCCAGTACTTC.

This chain links TRBV9 with TRBJ1-2; unclear D gene. Germline V gene sequence: CDR1 SGDLS, CDR2 YYNGEE. The V end was cut by 0 bases, the J end by 4 bases, with 13 bases between. The length of the CDR3 is 15 residues. The CDR3 sequence is CASSVESGQLYGYTF. The CDR3 DNA follows: TGTGCCAGCAGCGTAGAGTCGGGTCAGCTCTATGGCTACACCTTC.

The chain combines TRBV5-4 with TRBJ2-1; 10 nucleotides agree with TRBD2. After removal of 0 bases from V and 6 bases from J, the junction contained 9 bases not matched to a gene. The CDR3 is 17 amino acids. The germline CDR1 and CDR2 sequences are SGHNT and YYREEE (reference sequence). CDR3 in DNA: TGTGCCAGCAGCTTGGAGGCTAGCGGGGGCGGAAGCAATGAGCAGTTCTTC. Protein: CASSLEASGGGSNEQFF.

The genes are TRBV12-5 and TRBJ1-3; a possible D gene is TRBD1 (5 bases). The germline CDR1 and CDR2 sequences are LGHNT and FRNRAP. The germline V and J ends were trimmed by 0 bases and 7 bases, with 13 bases remaining between them. The CDR3 consists of 15 residues. The CDR3 DNA follows: TGTGCTAGTGGTTTGGTACCGGGCAGGGTTAACACCATATATTTT. Protein sequence: CASGLVPGRVNTIYF.

The V call is TRBV29-1, the J call TRBJ1-1; D is perhaps TRBD1 (6 bases). This CDR3 has 12 amino acids. V was clipped by 0 bases and J by 11 bases, with 13 bases between them. Germline CDR1 reads SQVTM; CDR2 reads ANQGSEA. CDR3: CSVEELGGLAFF. Here the CDR3 DNA reads TGCAGCGTTGAAGAATTGGGGGGGCTGGCTTTCTTT.